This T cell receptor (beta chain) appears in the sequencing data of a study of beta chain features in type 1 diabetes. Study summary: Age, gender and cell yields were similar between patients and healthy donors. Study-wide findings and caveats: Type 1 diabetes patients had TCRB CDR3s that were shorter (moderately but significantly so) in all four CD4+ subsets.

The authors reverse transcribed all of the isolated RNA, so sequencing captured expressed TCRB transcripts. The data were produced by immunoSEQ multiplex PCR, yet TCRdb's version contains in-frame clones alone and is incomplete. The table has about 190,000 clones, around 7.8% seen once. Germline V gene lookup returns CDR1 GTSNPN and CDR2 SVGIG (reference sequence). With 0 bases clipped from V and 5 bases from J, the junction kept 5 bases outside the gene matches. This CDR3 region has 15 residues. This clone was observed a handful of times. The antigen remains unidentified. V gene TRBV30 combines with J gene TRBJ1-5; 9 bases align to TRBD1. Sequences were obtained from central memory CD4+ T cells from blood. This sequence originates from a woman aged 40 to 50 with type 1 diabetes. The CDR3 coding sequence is TGTGCCTGGAGTGTAGGGGACAGGGACCATCAGCCCCAGCATTTT. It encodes CAWSVGDRDHQPQHF.